A single sample gave rise to the 25 T cell receptor beta chains below, sequenced in a study of cytomegalovirus exposure and HLA in healthy donors. The PCR ran on 60 Vbeta and 13 Jbeta primers. This table comes from immunoSEQ multiplex PCR, and its TCRdb copy is limited to in-frame clones, with some not included. This sample carries tens of thousands of clones, 6.5% to 8% of them seen once, and the ten largest clones take over 2%. Material: PBMCs. Receptor source: a man aged 50 to 59 in good health and CMV-seronegative.

The chain employs TRBV5-1 and TRBJ2-1; D call uncertain. Trimming cost V 2 bases and J 4 bases, with 7 bases left between them. CDR1 and CDR2 (germline): SGHRS, YFSETQ. This CDR3 is built from 13 residues. The CDR3 is CASSLSNYNEQFF. The CDR3 coding sequence is TGCGCCAGCAGCTTATCTAATTACAATGAGCAGTTCTTC.

This clone showed up just a few times. CDR3 DNA: TGTGCCAGCACCCCCAGACTAGCGGGAGGGAAGGAGACCCAGTACTTC. Translating gives CASTPRLAGGKETQYF. The V gene is TRBV28, the J gene TRBJ2-5; TRBD2 agrees at 14 bases. Unmatched junction bases numbered 9, after V lost 7 bases and J lost 5 bases. This CDR3 has 16 amino acids. The germline V gene has CDR1 MDHEN and CDR2 SYDVKM.

This clone was counted a few times. CDR3 nucleotide sequence: TGTGCCAGCAGCTCACAACAGGGGAACTATGGCTACACCTTC. Amino acids: CASSSQQGNYGYTF. The gene calls are TRBV7-2 and TRBJ1-2, with 7 bases matching TRBD1. Germline assignment: CDR1 SGHTA and CDR2 FQGNSA. This CDR3 contains 14 residues. V lost 4 bases, J lost 2 bases, and 4 bases stayed unmatched.

V is TRBV7-3 and J is TRBJ1-6; D might be TRBD1 (6 bases). Germline-derived CDR1 and CDR2 are SGHTA and FQGTGA. Trimming stripped 5 bases from V and 9 bases from J, with 11 bases between. This CDR3 is 13 amino acids long. CDR3 coding DNA: TGTGCCAGCAGCGCGAACAGGGTTTCACCCCTCCACTTT. Encoded protein: CASSANRVSPLHF.

A few counts support this clone. The chain carries TRBV18 and TRBJ2-5; D possibly corresponds to TRBD2 (5 bases). Germline V gene data show CDR1 as KGHSH and CDR2 as LQKENI. V shed 0 bases and J shed 1 base, with 6 bases lying between them. CDR3 length equals 14 residues. CDR3 amino acids: CASSPPGLQETQYF. CDR3 nucleotide sequence: TGTGCCAGCTCACCACCCGGACTCCAAGAGACCCAGTACTTC.

The chain couples TRBV5-5 to TRBJ2-6; 7 bases fit TRBD1. V lost 6 bases and J lost 1; bases outside the gene matches: 7. Germline V gene data show CDR1 as SGHKS and CDR2 as YYEKEE (reference sequence). This CDR3 has 16 amino acids. CDR3: CASTGQANSGANVLTF. The CDR3 bases are TGTGCCAGCACCGGACAGGCCAATTCTGGGGCCAACGTCCTGACTTTC.

In this sample, this clone turned up many times. V and J are TRBV5-4 and TRBJ2-2, with D unresolved. Between the trimmed V and J ends, which lost 4 bases and 1 base, there was a span of 5 bases. The CDR3 runs 13 residues. Per the germline V gene, CDR1 is SGHNT and CDR2 is YYREEE (reference sequence). The CDR3 bases are TGTGCCAGCAGCCCCCGGAACACCGGGGAGCTGTTTTTT. Encoded protein: CASSPRNTGELFF.

This clone appeared a few times. V is TRBV5-1 and J is TRBJ2-7, with D unclear. Germline CDR1 SGHRS, CDR2 YFSETQ. Trimming cost V 0 bases and J 1 base, with 11 bases left between them. This CDR3 has 15 amino acids. CDR3 amino acids: CASSLGRFNSYEQYF. As DNA, the CDR3 is TGCGCCAGCAGCTTGGGCAGATTCAATTCCTACGAGCAGTACTTC.

V is TRBV7-3 and J is TRBJ1-2; 10 bases align to TRBD1. CDR1 SGHTA and CDR2 FQGTGA come from the germline V gene. The CDR3 runs 15 residues. Germline trimming cut 5 bases from V and 3 bases from J; bases unmatched to any gene: 6. The CDR3 nucleotides are TGTGCCAGCAGCCTCACCGGGACAGGGGACTATGGCTACACCTTC. It specifies CASSLTGTGDYGYTF.

This clone was seen more than once but under ten times. The gene calls are TRBV10-3 and TRBJ1-3; tentative D call: TRBD1 (6 bases). Per the germline V gene, CDR1 is ENHRY and CDR2 is SYGVKD. The V end was cut by 0 bases, the J end by 3 bases, with 9 bases between. The CDR3 sequence is 15 residues long. The CDR3 sequence: CAISESGQLGNTIYF. Here the CDR3 DNA reads TGTGCCATCAGTGAGTCAGGACAGCTTGGAAACACCATATATTTT.

The chain combines TRBV28 with TRBJ1-5; TRBD1 aligns across 11 bases. There are 17 residues in the CDR3. Unmatched junction bases numbered 6, after V lost 1 base and J lost 4 bases. Per the germline V gene, CDR1 is MDHEN and CDR2 is SYDVKM. CDR3 sequence reads: CASSLSPGTGGNQPQHF. For the CDR3, the DNA is TGTGCCAGCAGTTTATCACCGGGGACAGGGGGGAATCAGCCCCAGCATTTT.

The gene calls are TRBV18 and TRBJ2-6; D possibly corresponds to TRBD2 (6 bases). Germline V gene data show CDR1 as KGHSH and CDR2 as LQKENI. Trimming stripped 4 bases from V and 0 bases from J, with 16 bases between. CDR3 length: 18 amino acids. CDR3 bases: TGTGCCAGCTCACGTAGCGGCCCCGCGAACTCTGGGGCCAACGTCCTGACTTTC. This sequence encodes CASSRSGPANSGANVLTF.

This clone was counted only a few times. This chain joins TRBV29-1 and TRBJ1-5; 8 nucleotides agree with TRBD1. The CDR3 totals 14 residues. The trim removed 4 bases at V and 7 bases at J, leaving 9 bases unmatched. In germline, CDR1 is SQVTM, CDR2 ANQGSEA. CDR3 DNA: TGCAGCGTTGTCCAGACAGGGGAGAACCAGCCCCAGCATTTT. As protein: CSVVQTGENQPQHF.

This clone showed up just a few times. The chain couples TRBV19 to TRBJ1-2, with TRBD1 matching 9 bases. J lost 0 bases, V lost 5 bases, and 7 bases had no gene match. Germline V gene lookup returns CDR1 LNHDA and CDR2 SQIVND (reference sequence). This CDR3 has 16 amino acids. CDR3 region: CASSPGTGWTNYGYTF. The CDR3 DNA reads as TGTGCCAGTAGTCCCGGGACAGGGTGGACTAACTATGGCTACACCTTC.

A few counts support this clone. V usage is TRBV30 and J usage is TRBJ1-2; 11 positions agree with TRBD1. Germline CDR1 and CDR2: GTSNPN and SVGIG (reference sequence). V trimming: 0 bases; J trimming: 8 bases; junction bases outside the gene matches: 2. This CDR3 has 13 residues. The CDR3 loop is CAWSVDRGRGYTF. The CDR3 DNA reads as TGTGCCTGGAGTGTGGACAGGGGGCGAGGCTACACCTTC.

This chain uses TRBV6-5 with TRBJ2-7, with 7 nucleotides matching TRBD1. V was clipped by 6 bases and J by 5 bases; unmatched bases: 13. CDR1 and CDR2 from the germline V gene are MNHEY and SVGAGI. This CDR3 region has 15 residues. CDR3 in DNA: TGTGCCAGCAGGCCCCCCCTGACAGGGAGAGACGAGCAGTACTTC. It specifies CASRPPLTGRDEQYF.

The rearrangement uses TRBV28 and TRBJ2-3, with 7 bases matching TRBD1. The CDR3 runs to 14 residues. In germline, CDR1 is MDHEN, CDR2 SYDVKM. The junction had 9 bases not matched to a gene; V was cut back by 6 bases and J by 6 bases. The CDR3 region has the DNA TGTGCCAGCAGCGCCACGACAGGGCGGGATACGCAGTATTTT. Amino acid sequence: CASSATTGRDTQYF.

The chain is built from TRBV28 and TRBJ2-7; 9 bases are shared with TRBD2. The CDR3 has 17 amino acids. Germline V gene data show CDR1 as MDHEN and CDR2 as SYDVKM. V gave up 4 bases and J gave up 2 bases; unmatched junction bases: 12. The CDR3, as DNA: TGTGCCAGCAGTTCGTCCCAGCGGGGGGCCCGAACCTACGAGCAGTACTTC. Translated: CASSSSQRGARTYEQYF.

This clone appeared a few times. The chain joins TRBV5-5 to TRBJ1-4; D is undetermined. V lost 5 bases and J lost 5, with 13 bases in between. The V gene's germline CDR1 is SGHKS and CDR2 YYEKEE (reference sequence). The CDR3 is 14 amino acids. The CDR3 reads CASSFTLWNEKLFF. DNA for the CDR3: TGTGCCAGCAGTTTCACTTTGTGGAATGAAAAACTGTTTTTT.

The V and J genes are TRBV15 and TRBJ2-7, with 10 bases lining up with TRBD2. V trimming: 1 base; J trimming: 3 bases; junction bases outside the gene matches: 18. CDR3 length: 20 residues. Germline loops: CDR1 LNHNV, CDR2 YYDKDF (reference sequence). Here the CDR3 reads CATSRGGGLAGVLSDYEQYF. The CDR3, as DNA: TGTGCCACCAGCAGAGGAGGCGGGCTAGCGGGAGTTCTCTCCGACTACGAGCAGTACTTC.

The V gene is TRBV29-1, the J gene TRBJ1-1; D ambiguous. The CDR3 consists of 13 residues. Per germline, CDR1 SQVTM and CDR2 ANQGSEA. V gave up 4 bases and J gave up 1 base, with 10 bases separating them. As DNA, the CDR3 is TGCAGCGTTGGAGGGAGCCAGAACACTGAAGCTTTCTTT. This codes for CSVGGSQNTEAFF.

This clone was detected a few times. The J gene is TRBJ2-7, the V gene TRBV6-1, with a possible D match to TRBD1 (6 bases). Germline CDR1 MNHNS, CDR2 SASEGT. Trimming stripped 4 bases from V and 3 bases from J, with 13 bases between. The length of the CDR3 is 14 residues. CDR3 sequence (DNA): TGTGCCAGCAGTGCAAACATACAGGGCTACGAGCAGTACTTC. It specifies CASSANIQGYEQYF.

The chain carries TRBV10-3 and TRBJ2-7, with D maybe TRBD2 (5 bases). The CDR3 totals 16 residues. The germline gives CDR1 ENHRY, CDR2 SYGVKD. The germline V and J ends were trimmed by 6 bases and 0 bases, with 18 bases remaining between them. The CDR3 sequence: CAISPAGLDDSYEQYF. The CDR3 region has the DNA TGTGCCATCAGCCCGGCGGGTCTTGATGACTCCTACGAGCAGTACTTC.

This clone was seen more than once but under ten times. The rearrangement uses TRBV19 and TRBJ2-5, with D possibly being TRBD2 (5 bases). Germline CDR1 and CDR2: LNHDA and SQIVND (reference sequence). The CDR3 loop spans 15 amino acids. V gave up 5 bases and J gave up 5 bases, with 18 bases separating them. The CDR3 DNA follows: TGTGCCAGTAGTTCAGCGCGAGGACGGGGTGAGACCCAGTACTTC. Translating gives CASSSARGRGETQYF.

This clone was counted between two and nine times. This chain connects TRBV5-1 to TRBJ1-4; TRBD1 matches 9 bases. The CDR3 totals 15 residues. J was trimmed by 5 bases and V by 5 bases; bases with no gene match: 7. Germline CDR1 SGHRS, CDR2 YFSETQ. Here the CDR3 DNA reads TGCGCCAGCAGACCGGGACAGGGACTCAATGAAAAACTGTTTTTT. This sequence encodes CASRPGQGLNEKLFF.